This T cell receptor (beta chain) was sequenced for a study of T-cell memory formation after mild COVID-19. Study at large: Across donors, TCR clusters were largely donor specific.

The V gene's germline CDR1 is MNHNY and CDR2 SVGAGI (reference sequence). CDR3 size: 15 residues. The V gene lost 10 bases and the J gene lost 5 bases, with 21 bases spanning the gap. As concerns this clonotype: The antigen is not known.

Constant-segment primers served in 5'RACE that generated TCR alpha and TCR beta cDNA libraries bearing sample barcodes and UMIs. In TCRdb, the 5' RACE reads were re-called with MiXCR into one record per CDR3 protein. Found here are fewer than 400,000 distinct CDR3 sequences, approximately 12% of them singletons; the top ten hold about a fifth. Study-wide points: There was a balanced CD4/CD8 profile in clones contracting day 15 to 85, and later expanders leaned CD4+. Second-wave clones peaking on day 37 lacked confirmed SARS-CoV-2 specificity.

Sequencing input: PBMCs or a T cell subset sorted from them (not recorded which). V is TRBV6-6 and J is TRBJ1-5; maybe TRBD1 (6 bases). This clonotype was sampled from a man aged 18 to 30 who had mild COVID-19 (a few samples of this study predate the infection). Cell type and time point are not known. CDR3 sequence: CATNAHREWDQPQHF. CDR3 nucleotide sequence: TGTGCCACCAACGCCCACAGGGAATGGGATCAGCCCCAGCATTTT.